These T cell receptor beta chains were read from a single sample in a study of T cell responses to AZD1222 COVID-19 vaccine. The protocol was immunoSEQ multiplex PCR, while the TCRdb copy is restricted to in-frame clones and leaves out a portion. Of about 190,000 clones in the sample, almost 95% were seen once. The material sequenced was peripheral blood, taken on day 0 of AZD1222 vaccination. These receptors all stem from an adult in good health. The CDR3 runs from the conserved cysteine through the conserved F or W. D genes are given only for firm matches. Part of the rows lack a size; the others show once, few, many or a class for expanded clones.

clone_size: -; d_call: -; j_call: TRBJ1-1; v_call: TRBV30; cdr3_aa: CAWSVLAGNTEAFF; cdr3_nt: TGTGCCTGGAGTGTACTGGCCGGGAACACTGAAGCTTTCTTT
clone_size: -; d_call: -; j_call: TRBJ1-2; v_call: TRBV28; cdr3_aa: CASSFRGSGYTF; cdr3_nt: TGTGCCAGCAGTTTCAGGGGCAGTGGCTACACCTTC
clone_size: -; d_call: -; j_call: TRBJ2-2; v_call: TRBV5-1; cdr3_aa: CASSLDRRSGELFF; cdr3_nt: TGCGCCAGCAGCTTGGATCGGCGGTCCGGGGAGCTGTTTTTT
clone_size: -; d_call: -; j_call: TRBJ2-7; v_call: TRBV30; cdr3_aa: CAWRVIPQGSEQYF; cdr3_nt: TGTGCCTGGAGAGTCATTCCACAGGGTTCCGAGCAGTACTTC
clone_size: -; d_call: TRBD2; j_call: TRBJ2-3; v_call: TRBV11-2; cdr3_aa: CASSPGTSETDTQYF; cdr3_nt: TGTGCCAGCAGCCCAGGGACTAGCGAAACAGATACGCAGTATTTT
clone_size: -; d_call: -; j_call: TRBJ2-5; v_call: TRBV10-2; cdr3_aa: CASSGLGRLQETQYF; cdr3_nt: TGCGCCAGCAGCGGCCTAGGACGGTTACAAGAGACCCAGTACTTC
clone_size: -; d_call: TRBD2; j_call: TRBJ2-2; v_call: TRBV10-3; cdr3_aa: CAISEQAGDTGELFF; cdr3_nt: TGTGCCATCAGTGAGCAAGCGGGAGACACCGGGGAGCTGTTTTTT
clone_size: -; d_call: -; j_call: TRBJ1-1; v_call: TRBV4-1; cdr3_aa: CASSPRGYTEAFF; cdr3_nt: TGCGCCAGCAGCCCCCGGGGTTACACTGAAGCTTTCTTT
clone_size: -; d_call: -; j_call: TRBJ2-3; v_call: TRBV27; cdr3_aa: CASSFVRGGFSDTQYF; cdr3_nt: TGTGCCAGCAGTTTTGTCAGGGGCGGCTTTTCAGATACGCAGTATTTT
clone_size: -; d_call: -; j_call: TRBJ2-7; v_call: TRBV6-5; cdr3_aa: CASSQGKYEQYF; cdr3_nt: TGTGCCAGCAGCCAGGGGAAGTACGAGCAGTACTTC
clone_size: -; d_call: -; j_call: TRBJ2-2; v_call: TRBV10-2; cdr3_aa: CASSESGVGGELFF; cdr3_nt: TGCGCCAGCAGTGAATCGGGAGTCGGCGGGGAGCTGTTTTTT
clone_size: -; d_call: TRBD1; j_call: TRBJ1-2; v_call: TRBV10-3; cdr3_aa: CAIGRGRDYGYTF; cdr3_nt: TGTGCCATCGGGAGGGGGCGCGACTATGGCTACACCTTC
clone_size: -; d_call: -; j_call: TRBJ2-5; v_call: TRBV3-1/TRBV3-2; cdr3_aa: CASSQKTQYF; cdr3_nt: TGTGCCAGCAGCCAAAAGACCCAGTACTTC
clone_size: -; d_call: TRBD2; j_call: TRBJ2-7; v_call: TRBV9; cdr3_aa: CASSLLAGGPYEQYF; cdr3_nt: TGTGCCAGCAGCTTACTAGCGGGAGGGCCCTACGAGCAGTACTTC
clone_size: -; d_call: -; j_call: TRBJ2-3; v_call: TRBV6-5; cdr3_aa: CASGAGLNTQYF; cdr3_nt: TGTGCCAGCGGGGCAGGGCTGAATACGCAGTATTTT
clone_size: -; d_call: -; j_call: TRBJ2-1; v_call: TRBV27; cdr3_aa: CASSPGPPTYNEQFF; cdr3_nt: TGTGCCAGCTCACCGGGACCACCTACCTACAATGAGCAGTTCTTC
clone_size: -; d_call: TRBD1; j_call: TRBJ2-5; v_call: TRBV4-1; cdr3_aa: CASSQDDRGETQYF; cdr3_nt: TGCGCCAGCAGCCAAGACGACAGGGGAGAGACCCAGTACTTC
clone_size: -; d_call: -; j_call: TRBJ2-7; v_call: TRBV30; cdr3_aa: CAWSGGQIPYEQYF; cdr3_nt: TGTGCCTGGAGTGGGGGACAAATTCCGTACGAGCAGTACTTC
clone_size: -; d_call: -; j_call: TRBJ1-2; v_call: TRBV7-3; cdr3_aa: CASSSGRANYGYTF; cdr3_nt: TGTGCCAGCAGCTCGGGACGGGCAAACTATGGCTACACCTTC
clone_size: once; d_call: TRBD1; j_call: TRBJ1-4; v_call: TRBV24-1; cdr3_aa: CATSDSGQGKDKLFF; cdr3_nt: TGTGCCACCAGTGACTCGGGACAGGGCAAGGATAAACTGTTTTTT
clone_size: -; d_call: -; j_call: TRBJ1-5; v_call: TRBV30; cdr3_aa: CAWSIAGSQPQHF; cdr3_nt: TGTGCCTGGAGTATAGCAGGTAGTCAGCCCCAGCATTTT
clone_size: -; d_call: TRBD1; j_call: TRBJ2-7; v_call: TRBV6-2/TRBV6-3; cdr3_aa: CASSFLGQPTEQYF; cdr3_nt: TGTGCCAGCAGTTTCCTGGGACAGCCCACTGAGCAGTACTTC
clone_size: -; d_call: -; j_call: TRBJ1-5; v_call: TRBV5-6; cdr3_aa: CASTMGNQPQHF; cdr3_nt: TGTGCCAGCACAATGGGCAATCAGCCCCAGCATTTT
clone_size: once; d_call: -; j_call: TRBJ1-5; v_call: TRBV6-5; cdr3_aa: CASTESYSNQPQHF; cdr3_nt: TGTGCCAGCACAGAATCATATAGCAATCAGCCCCAGCATTTT
clone_size: -; d_call: TRBD2; j_call: TRBJ2-7; v_call: TRBV19; cdr3_aa: CASSATGTRGYEQYF; cdr3_nt: TGTGCCAGTAGTGCTACGGGGACTAGAGGCTACGAGCAGTACTTC
clone_size: -; d_call: TRBD1; j_call: TRBJ1-6; v_call: TRBV27; cdr3_aa: CAQGGRGRGKIDNSPLHF; cdr3_nt: TGTGCCCAGGGGGGGAGGGGGAGGGGCAAGATAGATAATTCACCCCTCCACTTT
clone_size: -; d_call: TRBD2; j_call: TRBJ2-3; v_call: TRBV30; cdr3_aa: CAWSVGGEADTQYF; cdr3_nt: TGTGCCTGGAGTGTGGGGGGGGAGGCAGATACGCAGTATTTT
clone_size: -; d_call: -; j_call: TRBJ1-4; v_call: TRBV5-4; cdr3_aa: CASSHDRKEKLFF; cdr3_nt: TGTGCCAGCAGCCATGACCGGAAGGAAAAACTGTTTTTT
clone_size: -; d_call: -; j_call: TRBJ2-1; v_call: TRBV14; cdr3_aa: CASSHVSLYNEQFF; cdr3_nt: TGTGCCAGCAGCCACGTGTCCCTATACAATGAGCAGTTCTTC
clone_size: -; d_call: -; j_call: TRBJ1-1; v_call: TRBV7-9; cdr3_aa: CASSFGRVGTEAFF; cdr3_nt: TGTGCCAGCAGCTTTGGGCGCGTGGGCACTGAAGCTTTCTTT
clone_size: -; d_call: -; j_call: TRBJ2-2; v_call: TRBV9; cdr3_aa: CASSVGVSGRAGELFF; cdr3_nt: TGTGCCAGCAGCGTGGGAGTGAGCGGACGGGCCGGGGAGCTGTTTTTT
clone_size: -; d_call: -; j_call: TRBJ1-1; v_call: TRBV7-9; cdr3_aa: CASSLFGESTEAFF; cdr3_nt: TGTGCCAGCAGCTTATTTGGGGAGAGCACTGAAGCTTTCTTT
clone_size: -; d_call: -; j_call: TRBJ2-7; v_call: TRBV5-1; cdr3_aa: CASSVFSGVSYEQYF; cdr3_nt: TGCGCCAGCAGCGTCTTTAGCGGAGTCTCCTACGAGCAGTACTTC
clone_size: -; d_call: -; j_call: TRBJ2-7; v_call: TRBV6-1; cdr3_aa: CASSEAGSRIYEQYF; cdr3_nt: TGTGCCAGCAGTGAAGCTGGTAGCAGGATTTACGAGCAGTACTTC
clone_size: -; d_call: TRBD1; j_call: TRBJ2-2; v_call: TRBV5-1; cdr3_aa: CASSPSVWRTGGAANTGELFF; cdr3_nt: TGCGCCAGCAGCCCCAGTGTCTGGCGGACAGGGGGTGCCGCGAACACCGGGGAGCTGTTTTTT
clone_size: -; d_call: TRBD2; j_call: TRBJ2-3; v_call: TRBV3-1/TRBV3-2; cdr3_aa: CASSQDTRGSTDTQYF; cdr3_nt: TGTGCCAGCAGCCAAGATACTCGCGGGAGTACAGATACGCAGTATTTT
clone_size: -; d_call: -; j_call: TRBJ1-1; v_call: TRBV10-2; cdr3_aa: CASQQGTEAFF; cdr3_nt: TGCGCCAGTCAACAGGGCACTGAAGCTTTCTTT
clone_size: -; d_call: -; j_call: TRBJ2-1; v_call: TRBV7-3; cdr3_aa: CASSAAGSQEVQRYNEQFF; cdr3_nt: TGTGCCAGCAGCGCCGCGGGAAGCCAGGAGGTCCAAAGATACAATGAGCAGTTCTTC
clone_size: -; d_call: -; j_call: TRBJ2-1; v_call: TRBV19; cdr3_aa: CASSATGAYNEQFF; cdr3_nt: TGTGCCAGTAGTGCGACGGGAGCCTACAATGAGCAGTTCTTC
clone_size: once; d_call: -; j_call: TRBJ1-2; v_call: TRBV19; cdr3_aa: CASSIPRTPYGYTF; cdr3_nt: TGTGCCAGTAGTATTCCCCGGACCCCCTATGGCTACACCTTC